Here is one T cell receptor (beta chain) with its context. The antigen is undetermined. This sample was taken from a study of cytomegalovirus exposure and HLA in healthy donors. Findings and caveats of the study: Later analysis identified a missense DCLRE1C variant that was linked to TCR beta V- and J-gene trimming. The classifier reportedly diagnosed cytomegalovirus status with high sensitivity and specificity. Later analysis reportedly placed an Asian-associated ancestry cluster below the roughly 680-donor mean in N-insertions.

The PCR contained 60 Vbeta and 13 Jbeta primers. The repertoire was sequenced with immunoSEQ multiplex PCR; TCRdb's copy has only in-frame clones and lacks some. The sample has some 120,000 clones, over 70% seen once; the top ten hold more than 1.5%. The ends were cut back, 5 bases at V and 3 bases at J, with 12 bases in the middle. The CDR3 sequence is 14 residues long. Germline V lookup: CDR1 SGHTA, CDR2 FQGNSA. The V and J genes are TRBV7-2 and TRBJ2-3, with D perhaps matching TRBD2 (6 bases). This clonotype was obtained from a young woman in good health and CMV-seronegative. The specimen sequenced was PBMCs. The CDR3 nucleotides read TGTGCCAGCAGCCCGACCGGGACTACAGATACGCAGTATTTT. It specifies CASSPTGTTDTQYF.